A single sample gave rise to the 8 T cell receptor beta chains below, sequenced in a study of CXCR3-negative and CXCR3-positive naive CD8 T cells. UMI-tagged TRB cDNA libraries were built via 5' RACE. TCRdb reanalyzed the 5' RACE reads and collapses them to one entry per CDR3 protein, without DNA. This table lists under 85,000 distinct CDR3 sequences. Sample: naive CXCR3- CD8+ T cells from blood. Subset denoted: CD45RO-CCR7+CD27+CD95- naive CD8+ T cells lacking CXCR3 (TNR3-). These receptor sequences come from a human donor in good health. Some clones in this sample may be carry-over from other donors' samples.

This chain uses TRBV4-3 with TRBJ1-2; TCRdb selects TRBD1, and the lack of DNA leaves this call unchecked. In germline, CDR1 is LGHNA, CDR2 YSLEER. The CDR3 length is 16 residues. The CDR3 region is CASSPTTSGAFGGYTF.

This chain connects TRBV28 to TRBJ2-7; no DNA is available, so the TRBD2 call from TCRdb remains unchecked. The CDR3 has 15 residues. Germline V gives CDR1 MDHEN, CDR2 SYDVKM. CDR3 region: CASSFPRGGHYEQYF.

This sequence joins TRBV5-8 and TRBJ1-1. Per germline, CDR1 SGHTS and CDR2 YDEGEE. The CDR3 has 15 amino acids. CDR3 region: CASSFVDGWDTEAFF.

The chain joins TRBV28 to TRBJ1-4; with no DNA, the TCRdb D assignment of TRBD1 cannot be verified. Per germline, CDR1 MDHEN and CDR2 SYDVKM. The CDR3 covers 16 residues. The CDR3 spells CASTTRRGRWREKLFF. Looking up the rest from reference TRBV28 and TRBJ1-4 gives the full variable domain: DVKVTQSSRYLVKRTGEKVFLECVQDMDHENMFWYRQDPGLGLRLIYFSYDVKMKEKGDIPEGYSVSREKKERFSLILESASTNQTSMYLCASTTRRGRWREKLFFGSGTQLSVL.

V usage is TRBV29-1 and J usage is TRBJ1-2. From germline, CDR1 is SQVTM and CDR2 ANQGSEA. The CDR3 loop spans 15 amino acids. The CDR3 reads CSVYLTESTNYGYTF.

The V call is TRBV12-3 or TRBV12-4, the J call TRBJ1-2. The CDR3 is made up of 14 amino acids. CDR3: CASSLAQRGNGYTF.

The rearrangement links TRBV7-9 to TRBJ2-5; TCRdb selects TRBD1, and the lack of DNA leaves this call unchecked. CDR1 and CDR2 from the germline V gene are SEHNR and FQNEAQ (reference sequence). CDR3 size: 16 residues. This CDR3 reads CASSSWSPGDQETQYF.

The CDR3 region is CASSYRSSTSYNEQFF. This chain links TRBV6-5 with TRBJ2-1. This CDR3 contains 16 residues. Germline loops: CDR1 MNHEY, CDR2 SVGAGI.